This T cell receptor beta chain appears in the sequencing data of a study of blood T cell repertoires in COVID-19. Study summary: Samples of COVID-19 (acute and convalescent) were obtained from the United States, Italy and Spain. The cDNA or gDNA used as material had been derived from T cells, B-cell-depleted T cells, or PBMCs.

TCRdb's copy holds only in-frame clones and misses some; the assay was immunoSEQ multiplex PCR. The sample yields over 55,000 clones, about nine tenths seen once. The CDR3 contains 11 residues. Germline V gives CDR1 MNHEY, CDR2 SVGEGT. V was cut by 5 bases and J by 3 bases, with 2 bases left in between. This clonotype originated in a man in his fifties with active COVID-19. The chain employs TRBV6-2 or TRBV6-3 and TRBJ2-1; D not certain. The sample taken for sequencing was peripheral blood. DNA for the CDR3: TGTGCCAGCAGTCTCTACAATGAGCAGTTCTTC. Amino acids: CASSLYNEQFF.